Sequencing of this TCR beta chain was carried out in a study of blood T cell repertoires in COVID-19. Overall study context: In each case, the material was cDNA or gDNA derived from T cells, B-cell-depleted T cells, or PBMCs.

Assay: immunoSEQ multiplex PCR; the TCRdb copy retains only in-frame clones and omits some. Of about 59,000 clones listed, around 83% were seen once; the top ten hold around 3.7%. V gave up 1 base and J gave up 3 bases, with 3 bases separating them. The CDR3 totals 13 residues. Germline assignment: CDR1 KGHSH and CDR2 LQKENI. The clonotype was recovered from an elderly woman with acute or convalescent COVID-19. The chain uses TRBV18 and TRBJ2-2; the D is unclear. The sample comprised peripheral blood. CDR3 nucleotides: TGTGCCAGCTCACCACTCGACACCGGGGAGCTGTTTTTT. This sequence encodes CASSPLDTGELFF.